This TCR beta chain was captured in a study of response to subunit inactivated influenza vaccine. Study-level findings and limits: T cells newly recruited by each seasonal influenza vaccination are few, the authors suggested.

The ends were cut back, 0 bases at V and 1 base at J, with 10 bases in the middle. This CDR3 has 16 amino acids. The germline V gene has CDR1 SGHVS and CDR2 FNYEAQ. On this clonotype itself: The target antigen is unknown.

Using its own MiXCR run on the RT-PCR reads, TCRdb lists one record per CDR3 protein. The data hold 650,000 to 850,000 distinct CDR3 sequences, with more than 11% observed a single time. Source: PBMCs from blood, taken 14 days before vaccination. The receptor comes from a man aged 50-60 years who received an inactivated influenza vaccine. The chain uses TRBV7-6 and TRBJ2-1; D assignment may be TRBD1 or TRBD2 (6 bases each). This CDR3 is CASSLAWGASYNEQFF. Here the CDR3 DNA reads TGTGCCAGCAGCTTAGCGTGGGGGGCGTCCTACAATGAGCAGTTCTTC.